Below, 26 T cell receptor beta chains from the same sample are listed, as sequenced in a study of shared clonotypes between healthy human individuals. TCRdb's table, derived via immunoSEQ multiplex PCR, lists solely in-frame clones and lacks some. The repertoire holds some 2 million clones, with 95% as singletons. Specimen: naive CD4+ T cells sorted from blood. Subset given: CD45RA+ positively selected. These receptors were obtained from a man aged 18 to 29 in good health.

This clone came up many times. At the DNA level, this CDR3 is encoded by other sequences in the same sample as well. J is TRBJ2-3 and V is TRBV30; D unclear. Germline-derived CDR1 and CDR2 are GTSNPN and SVGIG (reference sequence). Trimming left V 5 bases short and J 4 bases short, with 7 bases between. CDR3 size: 11 residues. In DNA form, the CDR3 reads TGTGCCTGGGGCTCCCCAGATACGCAGTATTTT. Translated, it gives CAWGSPDTQYF.

The CDR3 is CASRPGTGHQPQHF. The CDR3 nucleotides read TGTGCCAGCAGACCAGGGACAGGTCATCAGCCCCAGCATTTT. The V and J genes are TRBV27 and TRBJ1-5, with 8 bases aligning to TRBD1. CDR3 length equals 14 residues. Germline loops: CDR1 MNHEY, CDR2 SMNVEV (reference sequence). The V gene end was trimmed by 6 bases and the J gene end by 5 bases; junction bases not matched to a gene: 6.

The chain couples TRBV18 to TRBJ2-7; a possible D gene is TRBD1 (6 bases). From germline, CDR1 is KGHSH and CDR2 LQKENI. CDR3 length: 15 residues. V lost 0 bases and J 2 bases, leaving 11 bases between the germline ends. CDR3: CASSPPNRVAYEQYF. DNA of the CDR3: TGTGCCAGCTCACCACCAAACAGGGTAGCCTACGAGCAGTACTTC. Variable domain in full (rest from reference TRBV18 and TRBJ2-7): NAGVMQNPRHLVRRRGQEARLRCSPMKGHSHVYWYRQLPEEGLKFMVYLQKENIIDESGMPKERFSAEFPKEGPSILRIQQVVRGDSAAYFCASSPPNRVAYEQYFGPGTRLTVT.

The chain has TRBV25-1 and TRBJ2-6, with D perhaps TRBD2 (5 bases). Germline values: CDR1 MGHDK, CDR2 SYGVNS. This CDR3 has 18 residues. Trimming pared 3 bases from V and 4 bases from J, leaving 19 bases between. The DNA of the CDR3 is TGTGCCAGCAGTGACTGGGAGACGGCGACTCTGGGGGCCAACGTCCTGACTTTC. As protein: CASSDWETATLGANVLTF.

The V call is TRBV28, the J call TRBJ1-5; 11 bases align to TRBD1. This CDR3 comprises 16 residues. The germline gives CDR1 MDHEN, CDR2 SYDVKM. With V trimmed by 8 bases and J by 2 bases, 8 bases remained unmatched. CDR3 in DNA: TGTGCCAGCGGGGGGACAGGGGGTGTCGGCAATCAGCCCCAGCATTTT. It yields the protein CASGGTGGVGNQPQHF.

This chain uses TRBV19 with TRBJ2-7; D may be TRBD1 or TRBD2 (5 bases each). Trimming took 3 bases from V and 2 from J, leaving 8 bases between them. Germline V gene data show CDR1 as LNHDA and CDR2 as SQIVND (reference sequence). The CDR3 extends over 13 amino acids. CDR3 region: CASSMGPPYEQYF. In DNA form, the CDR3 reads TGTGCCAGTAGTATGGGACCACCCTACGAGCAGTACTTC. Together with reference TRBV19 and TRBJ2-7, the CDR3 gives the full variable domain: DGGITQSPKYLFRKEGQNVTLSCEQNLNHDAMYWYRQDPGQGLRLIYYSQIVNDFQKGDIAEGYSVSREKKESFPLTVTSAQKNPTAFYLCASSMGPPYEQYFGPGTRLTVT.

This chain joins TRBV6-6 and TRBJ2-1; TRBD2 matches at 7 bases. CDR1 and CDR2 (germline): MNHNY, SVGAGI (reference sequence). J was trimmed by 2 bases and V by 10 bases; bases with no gene match: 11. The CDR3 contains 15 residues. The CDR3: CATKDAGDAYNEQFF. CDR3 DNA: TGTGCCACAAAGGACGCGGGAGACGCCTACAATGAGCAGTTCTTC.

The chain couples TRBV9 to TRBJ2-3, with 10 bases lining up with TRBD2. The CDR3 consists of 16 residues. Per germline, CDR1 SGDLS and CDR2 YYNGEE. V was clipped by 5 bases and J by 4 bases; unmatched bases: 10. The CDR3 loop reads CASSRIAGGIADTQYF. For the CDR3, the DNA is TGTGCCAGCAGTCGGATAGCGGGGGGTATCGCAGATACGCAGTATTTT.

The chain carries TRBV28 and TRBJ1-5; TRBD1 might be the D (5 bases). The CDR3 extends over 15 amino acids. Germline CDR1 MDHEN, CDR2 SYDVKM. The ends were cut back, 5 bases at V and 0 bases at J, with 11 bases in the middle. CDR3 in DNA: TGTGCCAGCAGTAACGGGGGTACTAGCAATCAGCCCCAGCATTTT. It yields the protein CASSNGGTSNQPQHF.

This clone was observed once. The genes are TRBV18 and TRBJ1-1; no definite D call. The length of the CDR3 is 13 residues. Trimming took 3 bases from V and 8 from J, leaving 13 bases between them. Germline V lookup: CDR1 KGHSH, CDR2 LQKENI. The CDR3 DNA follows: TGTGCCAGCTCACCCAAAAGTAGTGACGAAGCTTTCTTT. Encoded protein: CASSPKSSDEAFF.

J is TRBJ2-3 and V is TRBV7-9; D might be TRBD2 (6 bases). From germline, CDR1 is SEHNR and CDR2 FQNEAQ (reference sequence). This CDR3 is 17 amino acids long. Trimming cost V 6 bases and J 5 bases, with 24 bases left between them. The CDR3 coding sequence is TGTGCCAGCAGTCAAATTAAGGGTCTAGCGAGGAAAGATACGCAGTATTTT. Translation: CASSQIKGLARKDTQYF.

Here the CDR3 reads CASSRGEAYADTQYF. The CDR3 DNA follows: TGCGCCAGCAGCCGCGGGGAGGCTTATGCAGATACGCAGTATTTT. The J gene is TRBJ2-3, the V gene TRBV5-1; D perhaps matches TRBD2 (6 bases). Germline CDR1 SGHRS, CDR2 YFSETQ. The length of the CDR3 is 15 residues. V was clipped by 4 bases and J by 4 bases, with 16 bases between them.

The chain's CDR3 is CSVERIPYNEQFF. Written as DNA, the CDR3 is TGCAGCGTTGAACGGATCCCCTACAATGAGCAGTTCTTC. The chain couples TRBV29-1 to TRBJ2-1; D gene ambiguous. The CDR3 has 13 residues. Germline V gives CDR1 SQVTM, CDR2 ANQGSEA. V lost 2 bases, J lost 2 bases, and 7 bases lay in between.

V usage is TRBV5-4 and J usage is TRBJ2-5; the D gene is possibly TRBD1 (5 bases). This CDR3 contains 15 residues. The V and J ends lost 4 bases and 1 base respectively, with 14 bases between them. The V gene's germline CDR1 is SGHNT and CDR2 YYREEE (reference sequence). As DNA, the CDR3 is TGTGCCAGCAGCCCCACCCTCGACAGCCAAGAGACCCAGTACTTC. Its protein is CASSPTLDSQETQYF.

The rearrangement uses TRBV7-6 and TRBJ2-2; 9 bases fit TRBD1. The V gene's germline CDR1 is SGHVS and CDR2 FNYEAQ. The CDR3 runs to 15 residues. V was pared by 5 bases and J by 5 bases, with 6 bases of the junction left unmatched. CDR3 sequence (DNA): TGTGCCAGCAGCATCTACGGGACAGGGACCGGGGAGCTGTTTTTT. Protein product: CASSIYGTGTGELFF.

The rearrangement links TRBV27 to TRBJ1-1, with TRBD1 matching over 9 bases. Trimming took 5 bases from V and 2 from J; bases not matched to a gene: 9. CDR3 size: 16 residues. Germline CDR1 and CDR2: MNHEY and SMNVEV (reference sequence). CDR3 sequence reads: CASSQTGTGLNTEAFF. CDR3 bases: TGTGCCAGCAGTCAAACCGGGACAGGGTTAAACACTGAAGCTTTCTTT.

The rearrangement uses TRBV9 and TRBJ1-3; D unresolved. Trimming took 2 bases from V and 2 from J, leaving 11 bases between them. CDR3 length: 15 amino acids. Germline assignment: CDR1 SGDLS and CDR2 YYNGEE. CDR3 amino acids: CASSVKWQPGNTIYF. CDR3 coding DNA: TGTGCCAGCAGCGTCAAGTGGCAACCTGGAAACACCATATATTTT. Looking up the rest from reference TRBV9 and TRBJ1-3 gives the full variable domain: DSGVTQTPKHLITATGQRVTLRCSPRSGDLSVYWYQQSLDQGLQFLIQYYNGEERAKGNILERFSAQQFPDLHSELNLSSLELGDSALYFCASSVKWQPGNTIYFGEGSWLTVV.

This clone was counted between two and nine times. The CDR3 region is CASSVRDRGLISQETQYF. CDR3 coding DNA: TGTGCCAGCAGTGTTAGGGACAGGGGGCTGATTAGCCAAGAGACCCAGTACTTC. The rearrangement links TRBV6-1 to TRBJ2-5, with TRBD1 identical over 12 bases. CDR3 length: 18 amino acids. In germline, CDR1 is MNHNS, CDR2 SASEGT. Unmatched junction bases numbered 10, after V lost 4 bases and J lost 1 base.

The rearrangement joins TRBV2 to TRBJ1-1, with a possible D match to TRBD1 (6 bases). This CDR3 comprises 13 residues. Germline V gene lookup returns CDR1 SNHLY and CDR2 FYNNEI. Deletions cut 6 bases from V and 8 bases from J, with 16 bases between. For the CDR3, the DNA is TGTGCCAGCAGATCGCAGGGGCCGGAGGAAGCTTTCTTT. It is translated as CASRSQGPEEAFF.

The V gene is TRBV29-1, the J gene TRBJ2-5; 7 bases align to TRBD2. The CDR3 is 15 amino acids. CDR1 is SQVTM and CDR2 is ANQGSEA in the germline V gene. Trimming took 5 bases from V and 5 from J; bases not matched to a gene: 14. The CDR3 bases are TGCAGCGTTTCGAAAGGAGGGAGGGCCGGGGAGACCCAGTACTTC. Translating gives CSVSKGGRAGETQYF.

This rearrangement joins TRBV5-1 to TRBJ1-4; D is perhaps TRBD1 (5 bases). In germline, CDR1 is SGHRS, CDR2 YFSETQ. V gave up 0 bases and J gave up 7 bases, with 13 bases separating them. The CDR3 loop spans 15 amino acids. In nucleotides, the CDR3 is TGCGCCAGCAGCTTGGGACAGCTTGGGGGTGAAAAACTGTTTTTT. Amino acids: CASSLGQLGGEKLFF.

This clone was detected only once. This chain links TRBV29-1 with TRBJ2-1; TRBD2 matches 10 bases. CDR1 and CDR2 from the germline V gene are SQVTM and ANQGSEA. There are 15 residues in the CDR3. Unmatched junction bases numbered 11, after V lost 3 bases and J lost 9 bases. The CDR3 is CSVEFIAGGFSEQFF. The CDR3 DNA reads as TGCAGCGTTGAGTTCATAGCGGGAGGATTCAGTGAGCAGTTCTTC.

The gene calls are TRBV5-6 and TRBJ1-2, with TRBD1 matching 10 bases. Germline V lookup: CDR1 SGHDT, CDR2 YYEEEE. The CDR3 spans 15 residues. Losses at the gene ends were 5 bases for V and 4 bases for J; bases not matched to a gene: 8. CDR3: CASRKPGQGLYGYTF. The CDR3 region has the DNA TGTGCCAGCAGAAAGCCGGGACAGGGGCTCTATGGCTACACCTTC.

The chain recombines TRBV11-2 with TRBJ1-2; perhaps TRBD1 as D (5 bases). Germline CDR1 SGHAT, CDR2 FQNNGV. This CDR3 is 15 amino acids long. Trimming pared 5 bases from V and 2 bases from J, leaving 15 bases between. For the CDR3, the DNA is TGTGCCAGCAGCCCCCTTCTTGGGGGGAACTATGGCTACACCTTC. Protein product: CASSPLLGGNYGYTF.

In the case of this clone: This could be a read error, since a much larger clone is one nucleotide away. Within the sample, other DNA sequences also encode this same CDR3. This sequence joins TRBV10-3 and TRBJ1-4; 9 nucleotides line up with TRBD1. Germline V CDR1 and CDR2: ENHRY, SYGVKD. The CDR3 has 13 amino acids. CDR3 region: CAISRDREEKLFF. The CDR3 nucleotides are TGTGCCATCAGTCGGGACAGGGAAGAAAAACTGTTTTTC.

This chain uses TRBV10-2 with TRBJ1-6, with D possibly TRBD1 on 5 matching bases. The V and J ends lost 2 bases and 10 bases respectively, with 15 bases between them. The CDR3 has 15 residues. CDR1 and CDR2 from the germline V gene are WSHSY and SAAADI. CDR3 in amino acids: CASSEGAGLGSPLHF. In DNA form, the CDR3 reads TGCGCCAGCAGTGAGGGGGCAGGGTTAGGGTCACCCCTCCACTTT.